Following are 6 T cell receptor beta chains from one sample sequenced in a study of cytomegalovirus exposure and HLA in healthy donors. The PCR employed 60 Vbeta primers together with 13 Jbeta primers. This table comes from immunoSEQ multiplex PCR, and its TCRdb copy is limited to in-frame clones, with some not included. The table records about 100,000 clones, roughly 72% of them present only once. The source material was PBMCs. The receptors were sampled from a man in his thirties or forties in good health and CMV-seronegative.

The chain employs TRBV4-1 and TRBJ1-2; 12 bases match TRBD1. The germline gives CDR1 MGHRA, CDR2 YSYEKL. V shed 3 bases, J shed 7 bases, and the junction held 9 bases outside the gene matches. This CDR3 spans 16 amino acids. As DNA, the CDR3 is TGCGCCAGCAGCCAGATCGGGGGACAGGGGGCGCGTGGCTACACCTTC. Translation gives CASSQIGGQGARGYTF.

This clone is a singleton in its sample. The chain combines TRBV19 with TRBJ1-4, with 7 bases that match TRBD1. The CDR3 extends over 12 amino acids. The germline CDR1 and CDR2 sequences are LNHDA and SQIVND (reference sequence). V shed 4 bases, J shed 7 bases, and the junction held 0 bases outside the gene matches. The CDR3 here is CASSRQGEKLFF. For the CDR3, the DNA is TGTGCCAGTAGTAGACAGGGTGAAAAACTGTTTTTT.

The V call is TRBV2, the J call TRBJ2-2, with 10 bases aligning to TRBD2. This CDR3 is built from 22 residues. The germline V gene encodes CDR1 SNHLY and CDR2 FYNNEI. V lost 1 base to trimming and J lost 0 bases; unmatched junction nucleotides: 17. CDR3 coding DNA: TGTGCCAGCAGTGAAGTCAAACCCGGACTAGCGGTCCATCCCTCGAACACCGGGGAGCTGTTTTTT. Translation gives CASSEVKPGLAVHPSNTGELFF.

The chain recombines TRBV10-2 with TRBJ2-1; 7 bases agree with TRBD2. There are 15 residues in the CDR3. Germline V CDR1 and CDR2: WSHSY, SAAADI. Trimming cost V 6 bases and J 4 bases; bases outside gene matches: 9. The CDR3 reads CASSGLGNGYNEQFF. The CDR3 DNA follows: TGCGCCAGCAGCGGACTAGGAAATGGGTACAATGAGCAGTTCTTC.

V is TRBV27 and J is TRBJ1-4; D gene unclear. The CDR3 covers 13 residues. V gave up 2 bases and J gave up 9 bases, with 10 bases separating them. Germline V CDR1 and CDR2: MNHEY, SMNVEV (reference sequence). This CDR3 reads CASSLSSRQKLFF. CDR3 DNA sequence: TGTGCCAGCAGTTTAAGCTCACGTCAAAAACTGTTTTTT.

The chain employs TRBV19 and TRBJ2-3, with a possible D match to TRBD2 (6 bases). Per the germline V gene, CDR1 is LNHDA and CDR2 is SQIVND (reference sequence). V gave up 4 bases and J gave up 6 bases, with 23 bases separating them. The CDR3 totals 17 residues. The CDR3 loop reads CASSKGWDSRMGDTQYF. The CDR3, as DNA: TGTGCCAGTAGTAAGGGGTGGGACTCACGTATGGGGGATACGCAGTATTTT.